The rows below give T cell receptor beta chains drawn from one sample of a study of shared clonotypes between healthy human individuals. The data were produced by immunoSEQ multiplex PCR, yet TCRdb's version contains in-frame clones alone and is incomplete. The table has millions of clones, around 94% seen once. Sequencing was done on a sample of naive CD4+ T cells sorted from blood. These receptors came from a young man in good health. Both conserved end residues are part of each CDR3. The D gene is left open where the match is weak. Part of the rows lack a size; the others show once, few, many or a class for expanded clones.

cdr3_aa,cdr3_nt,clone_size,j_call,v_call,d_call
CSVVAGAEAFF,TGCAGCGTTGTGGCCGGCGCTGAAGCTTTCTTT,few,TRBJ1-1,TRBV29-1,-
CASSFGGPPYNEQFF,TGTGCCAGCAGTTTCGGGGGGCCCCCCTACAATGAGCAGTTCTTC,once,TRBJ2-1,TRBV28,-
CASSPGQGGNEQFF,TGTGCCAGCTCACCGGGACAGGGGGGGAATGAGCAGTTCTTC,-,TRBJ2-1,TRBV18,TRBD1
CASSYGGQGSGEQYF,TGTGCCAGCAGTTACGGGGGACAGGGGTCCGGCGAGCAGTACTTC,-,TRBJ2-7,TRBV10-3,TRBD1
CASSLTESSYEQYF,TGTGCCAGCTCGTTGACAGAGAGCTCCTACGAGCAGTACTTC,-,TRBJ2-7,TRBV18,-
CASSLGLYNSPLHF,TGTGCCAGCAGCCTCGGACTTTATAATTCACCCCTCCACTTT,-,TRBJ1-6,TRBV6-1,-
CASNVQGSPLHF,TGTGCCAGCAACGTACAGGGCTCACCCCTCCACTTT,-,TRBJ1-6,TRBV2,-
CASSLRTGSPDTQYF,TGCGCCAGCAGCTTACGGACAGGGTCCCCAGATACGCAGTATTTT,-,TRBJ2-3,TRBV5-1,TRBD1
CASSLANGADSPLHF,TGCGCCAGCAGCTTGGCCAACGGGGCTGATTCACCCCTCCACTTT,-,TRBJ1-6,TRBV5-1,-
CASSYLEGTNTGELFF,TGTGCCAGCAGCTACCTCGAGGGGACAAACACCGGGGAGCTGTTTTTT,-,TRBJ2-2,TRBV7-9,-
CASSLFAGVADTQYF,TGTGCCAGCAGCTTATTTGCGGGAGTGGCAGATACGCAGTATTTT,-,TRBJ2-3,TRBV7-9,TRBD2
CASSSGTGLNTEAFF,TGTGCCAGCAGTTCAGGGACAGGGTTGAACACTGAAGCTTTCTTT,once,TRBJ1-1,TRBV28,TRBD1
CASSLSVGAERNEQFF,TGCGCCAGCAGCTTGTCCGTCGGGGCAGAGAGGAATGAGCAGTTCTTC,-,TRBJ2-1,TRBV5-1,-
CASSLAGGPYEQYF,TGCGCCAGCAGCTTGGCGGGAGGCCCCTACGAGCAGTACTTC,-,TRBJ2-7,TRBV5-1,TRBD2
CASSTTSGSFNEQFF,TGTGCCAGCAGCACCACTAGCGGGAGTTTTAATGAGCAGTTCTTC,-,TRBJ2-1,TRBV9,TRBD2
CASSVGREQYF,TGTGCCAGCAGTGTCGGAAGGGAGCAGTACTTC,-,TRBJ2-7,TRBV2,-
CASSPTGVSNTGELFF,TGTGCCAGCTCACCTACAGGGGTCTCGAACACCGGGGAGCTGTTTTTT,-,TRBJ2-2,TRBV18,TRBD1
CASSSRLVGELFF,TGTGCCAGCAGCTCCAGACTAGTCGGGGAGCTGTTTTTT,-,TRBJ2-2,TRBV28,-
CASSLVGLRTGYGYTF,TGTGCCAGCAGCTTAGTGGGCCTTCGGACGGGCTATGGCTACACCTTC,once,TRBJ1-2,TRBV7-2,-
CASHSGTTGNTIYF,TGTGCCAGCCATTCCGGGACCACTGGAAACACCATATATTTT,once,TRBJ1-3,TRBV6-1,-
CASSEARWGHGYTF,TGTGCCAGCAGTGAAGCGCGGTGGGGCCATGGCTACACCTTC,-,TRBJ1-2,TRBV6-1,-
CASSIRTGFGYTF,TGTGCCAGTAGTATACGGACAGGGTTTGGCTACACCTTC,once,TRBJ1-2,TRBV19,TRBD1
CASSQDSSSYNEQFF,TGTGCCAGCAGCCAGGACAGCAGCTCCTACAATGAGCAGTTCTTC,-,TRBJ2-1,TRBV5-4,-